The 18 T cell receptor beta chains below all came from one sample that was sequenced in a study of blood T cell repertoires in COVID-19. Some clones are missing from TCRdb's copy, which holds only in-frame ones; the method was immunoSEQ multiplex PCR. The sample contains 250,000 to 300,000 clones, 89% of which appear only once. Sequencing was done on a sample of peripheral blood. These receptors were taken from a woman between 40 and 50 years old who had recovered from COVID-19.

CDR3 region: CASSLGTGSTDTQYF. The DNA for the CDR3 is TGTGCCAGTAGTCTGGGGACAGGAAGCACAGATACGCAGTATTTT. The J gene is TRBJ2-3, the V gene TRBV19; 8 bases line up with TRBD1. This CDR3 is 15 amino acids long. Losses at the gene ends were 5 bases for V and 0 bases for J; bases not matched to a gene: 4. The germline V gene has CDR1 LNHDA and CDR2 SQIVND (reference sequence).

This clone has just one count. This chain joins TRBV29-1 and TRBJ2-5; 8 positions match TRBD1. The CDR3 loop spans 12 amino acids. Trimming at V came to 7 bases and at J to 4 bases, leaving 5 bases not matched to a gene. Germline V lookup: CDR1 SQVTM, CDR2 ANQGSEA. The CDR3: CSAEDRVETQYF. The CDR3 DNA follows: TGCAGCGCCGAGGACAGGGTAGAGACCCAGTACTTC. The whole variable domain, filled in from reference TRBV29-1 and TRBJ2-5, reads SAVISQKPSRDICQRGTSLTIQCQVDSQVTMMFWYRQQPGQSLTLIATANQGSEATYESGFVIDKFPISRPNLTFSTLTVSNMSPEDSSIYLCSAEDRVETQYFGPGTRLLVL.

The CDR3 here is CASSKRTKLAKNIQYF. The CDR3 nucleotides are TGTGCCAGCAGCAAGAGGACAAAGCTAGCCAAAAACATTCAGTACTTC. The V and J genes are TRBV21-1 and TRBJ2-4; no check of the table's D call, TRBD1, against the DNA was made. TRBV21-1 is marked as a pseudogene. CDR3 length equals 16 residues.

This clone was seen a few times. This rearrangement joins TRBV9 to TRBJ2-1, with D perhaps TRBD2 (5 bases). The V gene's germline CDR1 is SGDLS and CDR2 YYNGEE. Trimming took off 4 bases at V and 8 bases at J, with 13 bases between the two ends. CDR3 length: 13 residues. The CDR3 region is CASSFGPADEQFF. Here the CDR3 DNA reads TGTGCCAGCAGCTTTGGGCCAGCGGATGAGCAGTTCTTC.

This clone was counted a single time. The sample holds other DNA sequences that translate to the same CDR3. V gene TRBV18 combines with J gene TRBJ1-5; D is undetermined. The V and J ends lost 3 bases and 0 bases respectively, with 3 bases between them. Germline loops: CDR1 KGHSH, CDR2 LQKENI. This CDR3 has 13 amino acids. CDR3 loop: CASSPYSNQPQHF. CDR3 coding DNA: TGTGCCAGCTCACCTTATAGCAATCAGCCCCAGCATTTT. The complete variable domain, with remaining parts taken from reference TRBV18 and TRBJ1-5, reads NAGVMQNPRHLVRRRGQEARLRCSPMKGHSHVYWYRQLPEEGLKFMVYLQKENIIDESGMPKERFSAEFPKEGPSILRIQQVVRGDSAAYFCASSPYSNQPQHFGDGTRLSIL.

The V and J genes are TRBV25-1 and TRBJ2-2, with 8 nucleotides matching TRBD1. Germline V gives CDR1 MGHDK, CDR2 SYGVNS. Germline trimming cut 6 bases from V and 2 bases from J; bases unmatched to any gene: 5. There are 15 residues in the CDR3. Written as DNA, the CDR3 is TGTGCCAGCAGGACAGGGGTGGGAAACACCGGGGAGCTGTTTTTT. Translated: CASRTGVGNTGELFF.

The V and J genes are TRBV6-5 and TRBJ1-2, with no clear D. V lost 6 bases and J 1 base, leaving 9 bases between the germline ends. Germline lookup yields CDR1 MNHEY and CDR2 SVGAGI. The CDR3 runs 13 residues. Here the CDR3 DNA reads TGTGCCAGCAGGGCCGGGGTTAACTATGGCTACACCTTC. As protein: CASRAGVNYGYTF.

The chain uses TRBV30 and TRBJ2-5, with TRBD2 as a possible D gene (6 bases). Germline-derived CDR1 and CDR2 are GTSNPN and SVGIG (reference sequence). The CDR3 loop spans 15 amino acids. The V end was cut by 0 bases, the J end by 5 bases, with 16 bases between. CDR3 region: CAWSVGGGSGETQYF. The CDR3 DNA follows: TGTGCCTGGAGTGTCGGTGGAGGAAGCGGGGAGACCCAGTACTTC.

This clone appeared a few times. The chain carries TRBV10-3 and TRBJ1-5, with D possibly matching TRBD1 (5 bases). The CDR3 contains 14 residues. Trimming pared 2 bases from V and 3 bases from J, leaving 8 bases between. Germline V gene data show CDR1 as ENHRY and CDR2 as SYGVKD. This CDR3 is CAISEDSFNQPQHF. The CDR3, as DNA: TGTGCCATCAGTGAGGACAGCTTCAATCAGCCCCAGCATTTT.

The chain couples TRBV5-1 to TRBJ2-7; 9 bases are shared with TRBD1. Germline V gives CDR1 SGHRS, CDR2 YFSETQ. The CDR3 is 19 amino acids. Losses at the gene ends were 0 bases for V and 0 bases for J; bases not matched to a gene: 13. CDR3 in DNA: TGCGCCAGCAGCTTGGTAGGTGGTATCGGGACAGGGATCTCCTACGAGCAGTACTTC. Translated: CASSLVGGIGTGISYEQYF.

A remark on this clone: Other DNA sequences of this sample code for an identical CDR3. The rearrangement joins TRBV7-9 to TRBJ1-2; a possible D gene is TRBD1 (6 bases). The V gene lost 4 bases and the J gene lost 4 bases, with 13 bases spanning the gap. The CDR3 is 14 residues long. CDR1 SEHNR and CDR2 FQNEAQ come from the germline V gene (reference sequence). For the CDR3, the DNA is TGTGCCAGCAGCTCGTCGGACAGATTCTATGGCTACACCTTC. Its translation: CASSSSDRFYGYTF.

The rearrangement uses TRBV2 and TRBJ1-1; D not resolved. V was shortened by 8 bases and J by 2 bases, with 9 bases between the two germline ends. Germline V lookup: CDR1 SNHLY, CDR2 FYNNEI. The CDR3 has 12 amino acids. CDR3 region: CASSGGNTEAFF. As DNA, the CDR3 is TGTGCCAGCTCGGGAGGAAACACTGAAGCTTTCTTT.

This chain uses TRBV4-2 with TRBJ2-2; D may be TRBD1 (6 bases). CDR1 LGHNA and CDR2 YNFKEQ come from the germline V gene. V lost 1 base, J lost 1 base, and 10 bases lay in between. There are 16 residues in the CDR3. As DNA, the CDR3 is TGTGCCAGCAGCCAAGGCATGGGACAGAACACCGGGGAGCTGTTTTTT. Encoded protein: CASSQGMGQNTGELFF.

V and J are TRBV5-1 and TRBJ1-2, with D perhaps TRBD1 (5 bases). The CDR3 extends over 14 amino acids. CDR1 and CDR2 from the germline V gene are SGHRS and YFSETQ. V was clipped by 0 bases and J by 9 bases, with 15 bases between them. CDR3 sequence reads: CASSLETASMSYTF. CDR3 sequence (DNA): TGCGCCAGCAGCTTGGAGACAGCTTCTATGAGCTACACCTTC.

V gene TRBV30 combines with J gene TRBJ2-2; 14 bases match TRBD2. The CDR3 has 14 amino acids. J was trimmed by 7 bases and V by 7 bases; bases with no gene match: 5. Germline-derived CDR1 and CDR2 are GTSNPN and SVGIG (reference sequence). The CDR3 protein is CASRLAGGFGELFF. CDR3 sequence (DNA): TGTGCCTCCCGACTAGCGGGGGGGTTCGGGGAGCTGTTTTTT.

This chain connects TRBV5-3 to TRBJ2-5, with D possibly TRBD1 on 6 matching bases. TRBV5-3 is an ORF; its function is uncertain. V gave up 8 bases and J gave up 7 bases, with 27 bases separating them. CDR3 length: 16 residues. Here the CDR3 reads CARGWGLGRLRRTQYF. The CDR3 DNA follows: TGTGCCAGGGGCTGGGGGCTCGGACGGCTCCGGAGGACCCAGTACTTC.

The V gene is TRBV6-5, the J gene TRBJ1-3; D is perhaps TRBD1 (6 bases). Deletions cut 7 bases from V and 4 bases from J, with 14 bases between. The germline gives CDR1 MNHEY, CDR2 SVGAGI. The CDR3 contains 14 residues. In DNA form, the CDR3 reads TGTGCCAGCAATCAGGCAGGGGTCGGAAACACCATATATTTT. Encoded protein: CASNQAGVGNTIYF.

The gene calls are TRBV27 and TRBJ2-7; 8 bases fit TRBD2. Looked up from germline, CDR1 is MNHEY and CDR2 is SMNVEV (reference sequence). This CDR3 region has 17 residues. V shed 4 bases and J 4 bases; nucleotides not matched to a gene: 15. The CDR3 here is CASSWGSSGAVGYEQYF. CDR3 in DNA: TGTGCCAGCAGTTGGGGGAGTAGCGGGGCGGTGGGGTACGAGCAGTACTTC.